This T cell receptor beta chain appears in the sequencing data of a study of control samples from healthy donors and cancer patients. Assay: immunoSEQ multiplex PCR; the TCRdb copy retains only in-frame clones and omits some. The sample lists around 120,000 clones, approximately 92% occurring once. Sequenced material: PBMCs. The receptor was derived from a woman in her forties or fifties with colorectal cancer.

The CDR3 sequence: CAWSAGLLTDYSNQPQHF. DNA of the CDR3: TGTGCCTGGAGTGCCGGACTACTGACAGATTATAGCAATCAGCCCCAGCATTTT. The gene calls are TRBV30 and TRBJ1-5; tentatively, D is TRBD1 (5 bases). In germline, CDR1 is GTSNPN, CDR2 SVGIG (reference sequence). CDR3 length: 18 amino acids. V dropped 1 base and J dropped 0 bases, with 19 bases sitting between them.